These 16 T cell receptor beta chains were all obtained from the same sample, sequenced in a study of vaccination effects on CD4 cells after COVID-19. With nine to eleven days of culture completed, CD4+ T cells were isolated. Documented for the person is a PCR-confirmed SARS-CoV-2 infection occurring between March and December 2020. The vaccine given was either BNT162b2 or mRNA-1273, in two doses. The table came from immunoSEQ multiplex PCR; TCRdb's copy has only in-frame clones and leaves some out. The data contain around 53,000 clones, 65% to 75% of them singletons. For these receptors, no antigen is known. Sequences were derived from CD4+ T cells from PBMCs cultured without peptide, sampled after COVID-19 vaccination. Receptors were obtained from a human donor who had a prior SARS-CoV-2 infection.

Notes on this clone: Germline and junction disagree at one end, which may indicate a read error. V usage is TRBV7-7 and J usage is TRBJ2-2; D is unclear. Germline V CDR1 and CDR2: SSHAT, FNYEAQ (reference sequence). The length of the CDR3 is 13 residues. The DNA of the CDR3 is TGTGCTAGCAGCTTAAATCTGGCCGGGGAGCTGTTTTTT. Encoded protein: CASSLNLAGELFF.

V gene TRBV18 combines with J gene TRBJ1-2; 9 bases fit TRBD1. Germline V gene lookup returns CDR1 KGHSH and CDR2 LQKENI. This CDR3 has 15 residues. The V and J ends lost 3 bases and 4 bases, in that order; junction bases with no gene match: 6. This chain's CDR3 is CASSPLRDRVYGYTF. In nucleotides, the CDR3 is TGTGCCAGCTCACCCCTCCGGGACAGGGTCTATGGCTACACCTTC.

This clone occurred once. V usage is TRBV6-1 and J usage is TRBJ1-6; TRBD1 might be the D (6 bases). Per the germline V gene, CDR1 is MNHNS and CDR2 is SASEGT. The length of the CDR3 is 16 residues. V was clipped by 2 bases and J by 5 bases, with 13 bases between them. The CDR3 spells CASSEQGMRNNSPLHF. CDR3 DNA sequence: TGTGCCAGCAGTGAACAGGGGATGAGGAATAATTCACCCCTCCACTTT.

This CDR3 is CASTHGQGALGTEAFF. DNA of the CDR3: TGTGCCAGCACCCACGGACAGGGGGCTTTGGGCACTGAAGCTTTCTTT. The chain links TRBV11-2 to TRBJ1-1, with 11 bases aligning to TRBD1. Trimming at V came to 7 bases and at J to 4 bases, leaving 11 bases not matched to a gene. The CDR3 consists of 16 residues. The germline V gene has CDR1 SGHAT and CDR2 FQNNGV.

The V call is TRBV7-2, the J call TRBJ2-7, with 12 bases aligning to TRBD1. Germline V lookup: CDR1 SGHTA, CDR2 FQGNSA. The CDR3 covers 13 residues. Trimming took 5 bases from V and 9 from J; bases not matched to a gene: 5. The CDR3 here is CASSPGQGAGQYF. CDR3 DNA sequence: TGTGCCAGCAGCCCGGGACAGGGGGCAGGGCAGTACTTC.

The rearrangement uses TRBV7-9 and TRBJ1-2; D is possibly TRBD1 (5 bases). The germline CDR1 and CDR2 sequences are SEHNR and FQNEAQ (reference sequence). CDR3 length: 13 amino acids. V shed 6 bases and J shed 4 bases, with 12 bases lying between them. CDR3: CASRLGTGYGYTF. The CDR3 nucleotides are TGTGCCAGCAGACTCGGGACGGGCTATGGCTACACCTTC.

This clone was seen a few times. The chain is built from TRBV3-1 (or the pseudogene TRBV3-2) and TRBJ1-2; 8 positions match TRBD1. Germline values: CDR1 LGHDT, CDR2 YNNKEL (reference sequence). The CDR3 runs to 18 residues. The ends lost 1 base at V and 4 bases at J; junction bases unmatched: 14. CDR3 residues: CASSQVVPWAGGFYGYTF. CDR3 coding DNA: TGTGCCAGCAGCCAAGTTGTTCCGTGGGCAGGGGGCTTCTATGGCTACACCTTC.

CDR3 amino acids: CSVRETGSNTEAFF. CDR3 nucleotide sequence: TGCAGCGTGAGAGAGACAGGGTCGAACACTGAAGCTTTCTTT. V and J are TRBV29-1 and TRBJ1-1; the match to TRBD1 covers 7 bases. J lost 1 base, V lost 6 bases, and 8 bases had no gene match. The CDR3 length is 14 residues. Germline V gives CDR1 SQVTM, CDR2 ANQGSEA.

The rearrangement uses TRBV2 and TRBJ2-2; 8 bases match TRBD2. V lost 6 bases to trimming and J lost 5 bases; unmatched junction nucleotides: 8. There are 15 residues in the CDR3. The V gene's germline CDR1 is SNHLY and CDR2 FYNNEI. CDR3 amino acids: CASRLAAIGTGELFF. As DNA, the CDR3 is TGTGCCAGCAGACTAGCGGCCATTGGGACCGGGGAGCTGTTTTTT. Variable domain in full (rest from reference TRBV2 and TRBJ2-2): EPEVTQTPSHQVTQMGQEVILRCVPISNHLYFYWYRQILGQKVEFLVSFYNNEISEKSEIFDDQFSVERPDGSNFTLKIRSTKLEDSAMYFCASRLAAIGTGELFFGEGSRLTVL.

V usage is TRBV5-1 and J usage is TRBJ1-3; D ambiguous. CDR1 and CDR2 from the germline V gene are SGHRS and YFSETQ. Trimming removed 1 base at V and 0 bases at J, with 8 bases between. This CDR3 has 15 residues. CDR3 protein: CASSLFGSSGNTIYF. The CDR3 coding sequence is TGCGCCAGCAGCTTGTTCGGGAGCTCTGGAAACACCATATATTTT.

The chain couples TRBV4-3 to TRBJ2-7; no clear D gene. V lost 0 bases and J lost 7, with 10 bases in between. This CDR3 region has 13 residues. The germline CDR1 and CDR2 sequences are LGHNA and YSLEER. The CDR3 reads CASSQDIFREQYF. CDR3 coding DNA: TGCGCCAGCAGCCAAGATATATTTCGGGAGCAGTACTTC.

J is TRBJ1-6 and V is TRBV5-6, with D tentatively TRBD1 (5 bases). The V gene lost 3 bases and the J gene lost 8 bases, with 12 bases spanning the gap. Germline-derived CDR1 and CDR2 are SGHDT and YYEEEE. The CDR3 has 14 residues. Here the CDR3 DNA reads TGTGCCAGCAGCTCTGGCCGGGGCGATTCACCCCTCCACTTT. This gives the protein CASSSGRGDSPLHF.

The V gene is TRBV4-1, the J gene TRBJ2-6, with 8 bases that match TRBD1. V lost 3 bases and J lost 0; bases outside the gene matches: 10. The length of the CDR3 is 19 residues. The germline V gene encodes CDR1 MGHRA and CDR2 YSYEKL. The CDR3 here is CASSHFRDRTLSGANVLTF. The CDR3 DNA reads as TGCGCCAGCAGCCATTTCCGGGACAGGACCCTCTCTGGGGCCAACGTCCTGACTTTC.

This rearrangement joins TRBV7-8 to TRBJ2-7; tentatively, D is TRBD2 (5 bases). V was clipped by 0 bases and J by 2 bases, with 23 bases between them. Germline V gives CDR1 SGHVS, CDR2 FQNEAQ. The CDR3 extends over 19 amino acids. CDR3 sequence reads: CASSLAFGRTRTRPYEQYF. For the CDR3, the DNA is TGTGCCAGCAGCTTAGCGTTTGGTAGGACGAGGACTCGGCCCTACGAGCAGTACTTC.

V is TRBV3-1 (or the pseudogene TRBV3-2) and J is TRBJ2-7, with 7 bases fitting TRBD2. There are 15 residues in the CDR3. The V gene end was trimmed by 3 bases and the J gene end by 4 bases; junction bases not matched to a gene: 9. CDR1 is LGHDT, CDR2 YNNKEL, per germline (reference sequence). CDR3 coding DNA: TGTGCCAGCAGCCACCGAGCCGGGGGGTGGTACGAGCAGTACTTC. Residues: CASSHRAGGWYEQYF.

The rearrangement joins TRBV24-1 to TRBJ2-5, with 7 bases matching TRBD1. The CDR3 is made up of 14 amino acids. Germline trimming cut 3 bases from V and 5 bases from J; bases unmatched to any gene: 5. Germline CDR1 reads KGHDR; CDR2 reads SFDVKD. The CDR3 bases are TGTGCCACCAGTGATCCTCAGGACAGGGAGACCCAGTACTTC. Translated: CATSDPQDRETQYF.